This T cell receptor (beta chain) emerged from a study of blood T cell repertoires in COVID-19. Background on the study: The origin of the acute and convalescent COVID-19 samples was the United States, Italy and Spain. T cells, B-cell-depleted T cells, or PBMCs supplied cDNA or gDNA.

The CDR3 has 16 residues. Per germline, CDR1 LGHNA and CDR2 YNFKEQ. With V trimmed by 5 bases and J by 0 bases, 8 bases remained unmatched. Original processing methods: Nucleated cell number was recorded as an estimate derived from reference gene primer amplification. Only in-frame clones appear in the TCRdb table, and some are missing; sequencing was by immunoSEQ multiplex PCR. The V and J calls and clone size are taken from that table; D and trimming were inferred from the DNA. The sample lists approximately 250,000 clones; about 90% were seen once. Seattle participants joined during active infection and were tracked over time.

This receptor was taken from a woman in her 70s with COVID-19, enrolled during active disease. The chain employs TRBV4-2 and TRBJ2-7; 9 nucleotides line up with TRBD2. Sequenced: peripheral blood. CDR3 in DNA: TGTGCCAGCAGCAGAGAGCTAGCGGGACTCTCCTACGAGCAGTACTTC. Protein sequence: CASSRELAGLSYEQYF.